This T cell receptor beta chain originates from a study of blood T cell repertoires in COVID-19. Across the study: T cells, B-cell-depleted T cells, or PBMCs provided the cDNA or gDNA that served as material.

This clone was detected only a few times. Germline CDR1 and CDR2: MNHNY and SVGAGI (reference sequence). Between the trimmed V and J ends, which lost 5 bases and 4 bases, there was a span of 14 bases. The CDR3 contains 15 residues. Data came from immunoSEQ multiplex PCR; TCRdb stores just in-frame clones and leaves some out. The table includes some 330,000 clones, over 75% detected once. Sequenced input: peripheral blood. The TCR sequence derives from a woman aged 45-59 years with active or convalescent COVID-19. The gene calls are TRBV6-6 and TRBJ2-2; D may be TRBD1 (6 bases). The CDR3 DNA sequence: TGTGCCAGCAGTAAACAACAGGGTGGCACCGGGGAGCTGTTTTTT. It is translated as CASSKQQGGTGELFF.